One and the same sample provided the 6 T cell receptor beta chains below, sequenced in a study of post-analysis software for immune sequencing data. TCR beta cDNA libraries included unique molecular identifiers. MiXCR, run by TCRdb on the PCR reads, gives a single entry per CDR3 protein. The sample has about 540,000 distinct CDR3 sequences; 30% to 40% are singletons. The antigens of these receptors remain unknown. Overall study results and limits: There were five TRBV segments more frequent in patients than controls, and TRBV5-6, TRBV5-1 and TRBV20-1 were among them.

The material sequenced was blood. Receptor source: a girl aged 2 to 17 with multiple sclerosis.

V is TRBV5-1 and J is TRBJ2-7, with a weak D call TRBD2 (6 bases). Germline-derived CDR1 and CDR2 are SGHRS and YFSETQ. The CDR3 covers 16 residues. The V end was cut by 1 base, the J end by 8 bases, with 22 bases between. CDR3 coding DNA: TGCGCCAGCAGCTTGATAAGACTAGTGCGCCTTGGAAAGCAGTACTTC. This translates into CASSLIRLVRLGKQYF.

This chain uses TRBV6-5 with TRBJ2-5, with TRBD1 matching over 8 bases. The V and J ends lost 4 bases and 11 bases, in that order; junction bases with no gene match: 6. This CDR3 contains 12 residues. Germline V gene lookup returns CDR1 MNHEY and CDR2 SVGAGI. For the CDR3, the DNA is TGTGCCAGCAGTTTCAAGACAGGGGAGCAGTACTTC. This translates into CASSFKTGEQYF.

This chain links TRBV7-8 with TRBJ2-3; D possibly corresponds to TRBD1 (5 bases). Trimming shortened V by 3 bases and J by 8 bases, and 15 bases separated the two germline ends. CDR1 SGHVS and CDR2 FQNEAQ come from the germline V gene. The CDR3 length is 14 residues. DNA of the CDR3: TGTGCCAGCAGCTTTCCCCGGCAGGGTGGTACGCAGTATTTT. It translates to CASSFPRQGGTQYF.

This clonotype was seen repeatedly, ten times or more. The CDR3 DNA follows: TGCAGCGTTGTGGGACAGATCTCCTACAATGAGCAGTTCTTC. It is translated as CSVVGQISYNEQFF. The chain is built from TRBV29-1 and TRBJ2-1; 7 nucleotides match TRBD1. With 4 bases clipped from V and 0 bases from J, the junction kept 3 bases outside the gene matches. Germline-derived CDR1 and CDR2 are SQVTM and ANQGSEA. This CDR3 region has 14 residues.

This clonotype was seen many times. The gene calls are TRBV10-3 and TRBJ2-3, with a possible D match to TRBD2 (5 bases). The germline V gene has CDR1 ENHRY and CDR2 SYGVKD. V was trimmed by 4 bases and J by 5 bases, leaving 10 bases between them. This CDR3 spans 13 amino acids. The CDR3 sequence is CAISGVAGDTQYF. As DNA, the CDR3 is TGTGCCATCAGTGGAGTCGCGGGAGATACGCAGTATTTT.

The chain recombines TRBV21-1 with TRBJ2-7. TRBV21-1 is designated a pseudogene. The CDR3 is made up of 13 amino acids. Here the CDR3 reads CASSPKGSYEQYF. The CDR3 nucleotides are TGTGCCAGCAGCCCCAAGGGAAGCTACGAGCAGTACTTC.